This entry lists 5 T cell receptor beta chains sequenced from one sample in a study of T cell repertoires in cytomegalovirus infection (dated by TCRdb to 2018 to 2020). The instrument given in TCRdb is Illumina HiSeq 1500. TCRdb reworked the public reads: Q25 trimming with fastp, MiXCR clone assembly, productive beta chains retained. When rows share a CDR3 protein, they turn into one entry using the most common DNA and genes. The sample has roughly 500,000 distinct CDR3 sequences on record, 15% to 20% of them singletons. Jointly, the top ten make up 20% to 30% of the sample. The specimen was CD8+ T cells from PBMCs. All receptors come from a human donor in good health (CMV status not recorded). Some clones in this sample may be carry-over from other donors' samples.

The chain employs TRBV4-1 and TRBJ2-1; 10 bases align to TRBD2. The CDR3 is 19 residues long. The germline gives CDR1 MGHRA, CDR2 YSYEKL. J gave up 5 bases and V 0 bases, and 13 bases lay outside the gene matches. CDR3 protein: CASSQEGHVALAGNNEQFF. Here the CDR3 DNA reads TGCGCCAGCAGCCAAGAGGGGCATGTTGCACTAGCGGGAAACAATGAGCAGTTCTTC.

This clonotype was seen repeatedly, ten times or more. For the CDR3, the DNA is TGTGCCAGCAGCTTAAATCAGATTCTTCAAGAGACCCAGTACTTC. Translated, it gives CASSLNQILQETQYF. The chain uses TRBV7-9 and TRBJ2-5; D is uncertain. The CDR3 runs 15 residues. V was clipped by 2 bases and J by 2 bases, with 12 bases between them. In germline, CDR1 is SEHNR, CDR2 FQNEAQ (reference sequence).

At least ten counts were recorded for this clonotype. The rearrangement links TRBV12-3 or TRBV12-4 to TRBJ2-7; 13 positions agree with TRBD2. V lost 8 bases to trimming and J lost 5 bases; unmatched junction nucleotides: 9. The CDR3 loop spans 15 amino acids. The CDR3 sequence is CASRLRTSGSHEQYF. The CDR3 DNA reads TGTGCCAGCCGCTTGAGGACTAGCGGGAGTCACGAGCAGTACTTC.

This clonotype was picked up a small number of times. CDR3 residues: CAIKPDRGPETQYF. CDR3 sequence (DNA): TGTGCCATAAAACCAGACAGGGGGCCGGAGACCCAGTACTTC. V and J are TRBV10-3 and TRBJ2-5; 10 positions match TRBD1. The CDR3 length is 14 residues. Trimming removed 9 bases from V and 5 bases from J; junction bases left unmatched: 9. Germline V lookup: CDR1 ENHRY, CDR2 SYGVKD.

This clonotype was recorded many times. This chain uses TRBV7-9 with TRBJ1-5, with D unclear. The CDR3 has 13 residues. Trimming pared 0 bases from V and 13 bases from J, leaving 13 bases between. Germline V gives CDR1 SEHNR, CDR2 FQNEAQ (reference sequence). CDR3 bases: TGTGCCAGCAGCTTAGCGACAACCGGGATACAGCATTTT. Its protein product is CASSLATTGIQHF.